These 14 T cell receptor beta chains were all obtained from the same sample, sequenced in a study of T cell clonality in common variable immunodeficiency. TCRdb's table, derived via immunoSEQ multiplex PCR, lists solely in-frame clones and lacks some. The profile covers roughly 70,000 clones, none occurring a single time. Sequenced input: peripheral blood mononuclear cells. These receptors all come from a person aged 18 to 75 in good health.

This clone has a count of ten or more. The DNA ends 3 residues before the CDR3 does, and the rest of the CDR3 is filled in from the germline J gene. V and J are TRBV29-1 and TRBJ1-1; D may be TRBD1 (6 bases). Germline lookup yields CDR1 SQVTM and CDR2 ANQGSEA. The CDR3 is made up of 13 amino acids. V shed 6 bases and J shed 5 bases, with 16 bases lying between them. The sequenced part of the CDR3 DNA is TGCAGCGTGAAAACAGGGTATGAGACTGAA. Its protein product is CSVKTGYETE. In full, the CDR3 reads CSVKTGYETEAFF.

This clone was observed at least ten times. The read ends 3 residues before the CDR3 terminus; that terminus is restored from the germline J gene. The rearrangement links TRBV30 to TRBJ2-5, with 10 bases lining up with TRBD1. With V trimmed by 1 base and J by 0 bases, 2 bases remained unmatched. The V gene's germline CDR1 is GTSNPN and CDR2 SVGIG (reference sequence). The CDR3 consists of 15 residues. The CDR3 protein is CAWSGQGAHQETQYF. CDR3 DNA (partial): TGTGCCTGGAGTGGACAGGGGGCACACCAAGAGACC.

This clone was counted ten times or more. This CDR3 is CASSTNRGLRNEQYF. CDR3 DNA (partial): TGCGCCAGCAGCACTAACAGGGGGCTAAGAAACGAG. This chain connects TRBV5-1 to TRBJ2-7, with TRBD1 matching over 9 bases. With the read ending 3 residues before the CDR3 end, the germline J gene is used to fill in that end. The CDR3 length is 15 residues. Trimming took 4 bases from V and 5 from J; bases not matched to a gene: 10. From germline, CDR1 is SGHRS and CDR2 YFSETQ.

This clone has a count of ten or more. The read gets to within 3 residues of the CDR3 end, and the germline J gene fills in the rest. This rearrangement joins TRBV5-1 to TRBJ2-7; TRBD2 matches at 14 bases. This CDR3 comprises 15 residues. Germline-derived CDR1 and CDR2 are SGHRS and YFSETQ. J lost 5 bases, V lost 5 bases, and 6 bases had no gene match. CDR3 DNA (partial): TGCGCCAGCAGGGGACTAGCGGGGGCAATTAACGAG. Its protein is CASRGLAGAINE. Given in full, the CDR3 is CASRGLAGAINEQYF. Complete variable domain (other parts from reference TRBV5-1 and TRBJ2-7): KAGVTQTPRYLIKTRGQQVTLSCSPISGHRSVSWYQQTPGQGLQFLFEYFSETQRNKGNFPGRFSGRQFSNSRSEMNVSTLELGDSALYLCASRGLAGAINEQYFGPGTRLTVT.

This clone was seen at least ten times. The CDR3: CASTRDRDTEAFF. The sequenced part of the CDR3 DNA is TGTGCCAGTACCCGGGACAGGGACACTGAA. This chain joins TRBV19 and TRBJ1-1, with 9 bases that match TRBD1. The CDR3 end is not reached by the read, which stops 3 residues before it; the germline J gene fills it in. Unmatched junction bases numbered 3, after V lost 7 bases and J lost 3 bases. The germline CDR1 and CDR2 sequences are LNHDA and SQIVND (reference sequence). This CDR3 contains 13 residues.

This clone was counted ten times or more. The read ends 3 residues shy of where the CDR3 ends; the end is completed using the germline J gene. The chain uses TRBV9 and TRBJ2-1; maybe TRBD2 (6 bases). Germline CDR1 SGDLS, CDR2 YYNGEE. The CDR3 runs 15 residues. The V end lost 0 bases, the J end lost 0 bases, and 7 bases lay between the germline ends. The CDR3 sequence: CASSVVSGSYNEQFF. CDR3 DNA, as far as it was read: TGTGCCAGCAGCGTAGTTAGCGGCTCCTACAATGAG.

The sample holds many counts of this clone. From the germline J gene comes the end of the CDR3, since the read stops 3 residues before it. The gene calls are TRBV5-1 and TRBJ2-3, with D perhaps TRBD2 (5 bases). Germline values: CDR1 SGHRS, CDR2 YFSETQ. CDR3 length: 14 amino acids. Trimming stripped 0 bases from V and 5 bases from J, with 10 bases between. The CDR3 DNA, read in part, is TGCGCCAGCAGCTTGGTCGGGGTGGGAGATACG. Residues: CASSLVGVGDT. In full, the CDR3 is CASSLVGVGDTQYF.

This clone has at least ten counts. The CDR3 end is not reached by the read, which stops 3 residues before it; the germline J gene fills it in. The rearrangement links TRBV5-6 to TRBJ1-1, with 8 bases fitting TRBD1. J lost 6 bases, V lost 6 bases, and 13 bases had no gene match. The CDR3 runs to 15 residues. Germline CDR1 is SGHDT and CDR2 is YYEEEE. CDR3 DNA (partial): TGTGCCAGCACCCCGCATCGACAGGGGTTCCCTGAA. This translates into CASTPHRQGFPE. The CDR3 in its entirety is CASTPHRQGFPEAFF. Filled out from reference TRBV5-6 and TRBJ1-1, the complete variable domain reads DAGVTQSPTHLIKTRGQQVTLRCSPKSGHDTVSWYQQALGQGPQFIFQYYEEEERQRGNFPDRFSGHQFPNYSSELNVNALLLGDSALYLCASTPHRQGFPEAFFGQGTRLTVV.

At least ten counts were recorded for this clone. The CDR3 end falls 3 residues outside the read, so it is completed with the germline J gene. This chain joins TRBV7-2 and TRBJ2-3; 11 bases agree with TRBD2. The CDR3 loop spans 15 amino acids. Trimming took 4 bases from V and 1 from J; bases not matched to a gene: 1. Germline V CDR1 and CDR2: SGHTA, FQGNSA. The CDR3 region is CASSSTSGGTDTQYF. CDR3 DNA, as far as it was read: TGTGCCAGCAGCTCGACTAGCGGGGGCACAGATACG.

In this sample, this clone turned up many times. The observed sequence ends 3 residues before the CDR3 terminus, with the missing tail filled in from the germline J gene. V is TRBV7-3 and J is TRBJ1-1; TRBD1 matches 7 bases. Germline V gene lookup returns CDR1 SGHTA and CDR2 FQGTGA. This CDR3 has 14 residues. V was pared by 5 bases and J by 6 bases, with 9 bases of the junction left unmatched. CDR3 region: CASSPQQGIAEAFF. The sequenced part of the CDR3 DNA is TGTGCCAGCAGCCCACAACAGGGGATCGCTGAA. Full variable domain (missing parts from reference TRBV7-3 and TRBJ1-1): GAGVSQTPSNKVTEKGKYVELRCDPISGHTALYWYRQSLGQGPEFLIYFQGTGAADDSGLPNDRFFAVRPEGSVSTLKIQRTERGDSAVYLCASSPQQGIAEAFFGQGTRLTVV.

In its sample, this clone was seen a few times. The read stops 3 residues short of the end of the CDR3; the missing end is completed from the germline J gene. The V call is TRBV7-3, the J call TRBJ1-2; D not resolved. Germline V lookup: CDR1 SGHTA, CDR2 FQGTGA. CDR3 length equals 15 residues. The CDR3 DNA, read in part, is TGTGCCAGCAGCCTTAGCGGGAGCCCCAAAAACATC. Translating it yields CASSLSGSPKNI. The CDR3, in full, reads CASSLSGSPKNIYTF.

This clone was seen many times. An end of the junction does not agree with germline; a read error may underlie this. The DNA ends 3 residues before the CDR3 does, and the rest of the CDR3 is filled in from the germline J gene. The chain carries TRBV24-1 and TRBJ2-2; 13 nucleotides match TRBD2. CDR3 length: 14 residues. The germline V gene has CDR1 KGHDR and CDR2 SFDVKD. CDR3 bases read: TGTGCCACCGGGACTAGCGGGACCACCAGGGAG. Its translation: CATGTSGTTRE. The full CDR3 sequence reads CATGTSGTTRELFF.

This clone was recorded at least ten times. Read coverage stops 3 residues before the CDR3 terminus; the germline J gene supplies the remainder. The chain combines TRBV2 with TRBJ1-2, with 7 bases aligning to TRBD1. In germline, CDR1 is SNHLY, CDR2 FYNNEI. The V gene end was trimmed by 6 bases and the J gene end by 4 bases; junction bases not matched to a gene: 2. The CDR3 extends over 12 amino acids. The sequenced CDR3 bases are TGTGCCAGCAGGAAGGGGGCCTATGGC. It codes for CASRKGAYG. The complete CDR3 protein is CASRKGAYGYTF.

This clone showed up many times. CDR3 amino acids: CASSQEPRETYEQYF. Incomplete CDR3 DNA: TGCGCCAGCAGCCAAGAGCCCAGGGAAACCTACGAG. V is TRBV4-1 and J is TRBJ2-7; the D gene is possibly TRBD1 (5 bases). From the germline J gene comes the end of the CDR3, since the read stops 3 residues before it. The V end lost 0 bases, the J end lost 2 bases, and 11 bases lay between the germline ends. This CDR3 region has 15 residues. The germline V gene has CDR1 MGHRA and CDR2 YSYEKL.